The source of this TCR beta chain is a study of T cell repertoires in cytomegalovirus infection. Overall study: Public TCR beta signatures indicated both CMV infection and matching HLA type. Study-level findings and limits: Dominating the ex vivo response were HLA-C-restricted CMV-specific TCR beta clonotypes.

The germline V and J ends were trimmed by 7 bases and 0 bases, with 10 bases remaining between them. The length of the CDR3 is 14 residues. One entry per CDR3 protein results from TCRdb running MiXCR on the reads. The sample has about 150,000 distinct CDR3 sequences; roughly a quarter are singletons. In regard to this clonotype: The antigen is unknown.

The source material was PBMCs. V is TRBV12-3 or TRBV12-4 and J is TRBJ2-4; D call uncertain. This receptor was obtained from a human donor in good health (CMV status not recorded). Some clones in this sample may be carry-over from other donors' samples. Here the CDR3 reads CASTSGLAKNIQYF. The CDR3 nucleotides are TGTGCCAGCACTTCCGGGTTAGCCAAAAACATTCAGTACTTC.